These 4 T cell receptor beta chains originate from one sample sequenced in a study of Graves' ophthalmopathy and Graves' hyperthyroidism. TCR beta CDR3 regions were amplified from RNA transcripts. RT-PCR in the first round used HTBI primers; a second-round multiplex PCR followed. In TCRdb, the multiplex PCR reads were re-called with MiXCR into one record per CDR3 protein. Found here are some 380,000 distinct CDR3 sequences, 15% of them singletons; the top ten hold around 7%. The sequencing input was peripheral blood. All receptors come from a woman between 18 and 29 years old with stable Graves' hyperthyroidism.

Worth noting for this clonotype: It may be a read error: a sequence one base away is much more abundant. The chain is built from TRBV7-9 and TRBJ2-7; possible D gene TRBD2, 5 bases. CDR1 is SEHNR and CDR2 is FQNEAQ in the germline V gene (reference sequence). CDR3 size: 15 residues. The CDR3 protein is CASSLLGRELNELYF. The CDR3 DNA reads TGTGCCAGCAGCTTACTGGGGAGAGAACTGAACGAGCTGTACTTC.

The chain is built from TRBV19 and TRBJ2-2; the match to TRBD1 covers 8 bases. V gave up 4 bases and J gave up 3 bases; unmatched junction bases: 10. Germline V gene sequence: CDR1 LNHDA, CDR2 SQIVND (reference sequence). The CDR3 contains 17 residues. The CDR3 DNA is TGTGCCAGTAGTACCCCGACCGGGACAGGTTACACCGGGGAGCTGTTTTTT. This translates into CASSTPTGTGYTGELFF.

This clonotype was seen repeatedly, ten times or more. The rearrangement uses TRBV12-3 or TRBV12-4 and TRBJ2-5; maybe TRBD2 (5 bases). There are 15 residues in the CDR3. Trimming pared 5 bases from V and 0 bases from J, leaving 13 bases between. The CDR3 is CASSLDSPYQETQYF. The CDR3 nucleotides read TGTGCCAGCAGTCTGGACTCCCCGTACCAAGAGACCCAGTACTTC.

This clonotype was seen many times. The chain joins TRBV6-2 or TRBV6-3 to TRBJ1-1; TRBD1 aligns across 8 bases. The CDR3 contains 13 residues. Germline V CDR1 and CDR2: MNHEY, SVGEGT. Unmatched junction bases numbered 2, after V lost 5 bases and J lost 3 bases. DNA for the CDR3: TGTGCCAGCAGTCTACAGGGGGACACTGAAGCTTTCTTT. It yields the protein CASSLQGDTEAFF.